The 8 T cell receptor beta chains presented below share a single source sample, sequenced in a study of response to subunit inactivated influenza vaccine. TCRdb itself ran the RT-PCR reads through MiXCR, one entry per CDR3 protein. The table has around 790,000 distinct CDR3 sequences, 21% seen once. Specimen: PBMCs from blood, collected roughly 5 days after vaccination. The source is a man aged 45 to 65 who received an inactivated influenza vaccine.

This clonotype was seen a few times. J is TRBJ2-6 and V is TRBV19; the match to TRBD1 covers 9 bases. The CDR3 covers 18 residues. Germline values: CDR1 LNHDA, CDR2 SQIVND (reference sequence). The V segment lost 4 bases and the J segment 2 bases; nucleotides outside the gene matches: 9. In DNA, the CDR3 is TGTGCCAGTAGTAGTTCCGGACAGGGGTTTACTGGGGCCAACGTCCTGACTTTC. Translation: CASSSSGQGFTGANVLTF.

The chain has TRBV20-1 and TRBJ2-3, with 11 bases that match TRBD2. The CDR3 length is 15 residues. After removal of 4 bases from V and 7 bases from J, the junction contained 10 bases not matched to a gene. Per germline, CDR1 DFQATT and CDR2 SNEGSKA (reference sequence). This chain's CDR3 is CSANLPTSGDNTQYF. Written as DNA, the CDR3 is TGCAGTGCTAACCTCCCGACTAGCGGGGACAATACGCAGTATTTT.

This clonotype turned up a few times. The CDR3 here is CASSEDRDRGWETQYF. In nucleotides, the CDR3 is TGTGCCAGCAGTGAAGACCGGGACAGGGGGTGGGAGACCCAGTACTTC. The chain uses TRBV12-3 or TRBV12-4 and TRBJ2-5; TRBD1 matches at 11 bases. V shed 5 bases, J shed 5 bases, and the junction held 10 bases outside the gene matches. This CDR3 is built from 16 residues.

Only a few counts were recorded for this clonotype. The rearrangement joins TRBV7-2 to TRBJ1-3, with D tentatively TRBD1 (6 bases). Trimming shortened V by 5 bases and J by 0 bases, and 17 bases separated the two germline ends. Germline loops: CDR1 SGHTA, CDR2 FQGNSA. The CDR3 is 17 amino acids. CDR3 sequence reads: CASSPGDLLSSGNTIYF. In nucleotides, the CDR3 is TGTGCCAGCAGCCCAGGGGACTTACTGAGCTCTGGAAACACCATATATTTT.

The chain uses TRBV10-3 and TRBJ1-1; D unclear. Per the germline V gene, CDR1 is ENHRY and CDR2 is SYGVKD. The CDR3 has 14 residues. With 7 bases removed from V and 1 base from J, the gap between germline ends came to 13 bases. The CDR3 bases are TGTGCCATCAATGGGAAGGCGGGGAACACTGAAGCTTTCTTT. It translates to CAINGKAGNTEAFF.

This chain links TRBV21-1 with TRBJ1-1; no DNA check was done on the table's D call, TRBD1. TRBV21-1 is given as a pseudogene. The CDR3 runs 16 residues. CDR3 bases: TGTGCCAGCAGCAAAGGGCTAGGGCAGGGGAACACTGAAGCTTTCTTT. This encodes CASSKGLGQGNTEAFF.

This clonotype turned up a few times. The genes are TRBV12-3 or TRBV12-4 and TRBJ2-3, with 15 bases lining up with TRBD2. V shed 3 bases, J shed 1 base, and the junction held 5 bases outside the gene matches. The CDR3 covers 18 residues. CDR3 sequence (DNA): TGTGCCAGCAGTTTCGGACTAGCGGGGGGGGTCGGCACAGATACGCAGTATTTT. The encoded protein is CASSFGLAGGVGTDTQYF.

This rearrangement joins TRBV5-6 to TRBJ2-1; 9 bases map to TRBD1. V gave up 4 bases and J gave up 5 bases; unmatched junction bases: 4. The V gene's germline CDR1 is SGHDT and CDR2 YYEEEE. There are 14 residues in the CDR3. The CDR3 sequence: CASSPGQGHNEQFF. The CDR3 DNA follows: TGTGCCAGCAGCCCGGGACAGGGTCACAATGAGCAGTTCTTC.